This TCR beta chain was captured by sequencing in a study of radiation and T cells in renal cell carcinoma. Overall study findings and caveats: In blood, top tumor clones expanded by 2 weeks, shrinking by 4. Without pretreatment biopsies, baseline tumor clonotype presence was undetermined.

The CDR3 is 14 amino acids. V gave up 8 bases and J gave up 0 bases, with 13 bases separating them. Germline V gives CDR1 MNHNS, CDR2 SASEGT. TCRdb keeps only in-frame clones here, not all; method: immunoSEQ multiplex PCR. Of 120,000 to 150,000 clones listed, approximately 86% are singletons. Time point reported: blood 4 weeks post-SBRT, at nephrectomy. Sample treatment: 15 Gy SBRT to primary tumor, nephrectomy 4 weeks later. Nephrectomy followed 15 Gy stereotactic body radiation by 4 weeks. This renal cell carcinoma was of the clear cell type. The sample holds a few counts of this clone. What it recognizes is unknown.

This TCR came from a woman aged 50 to 65 with renal cell carcinoma. Sequenced here: blood, sampled from a patient whose treatment included radiotherapy and nephrectomy. The chain has TRBV6-1 and TRBJ1-1; D call uncertain. The CDR3 nucleotides read TGTGCCAGCTCTCCTTGGGGTATGAACACTGAAGCTTTCTTT. Encoded protein: CASSPWGMNTEAFF.